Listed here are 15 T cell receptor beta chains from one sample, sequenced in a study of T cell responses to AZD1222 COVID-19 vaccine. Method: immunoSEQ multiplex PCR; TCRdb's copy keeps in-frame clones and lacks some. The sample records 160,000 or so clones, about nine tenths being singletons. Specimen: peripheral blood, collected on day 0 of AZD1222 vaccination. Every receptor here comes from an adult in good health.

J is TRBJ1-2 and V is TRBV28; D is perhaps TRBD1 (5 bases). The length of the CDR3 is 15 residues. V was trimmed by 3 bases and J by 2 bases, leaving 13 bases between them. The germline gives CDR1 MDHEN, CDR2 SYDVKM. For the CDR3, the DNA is TGTGCCAGCAGTTTGTTGACAGATGAAAACTATGGCTACACCTTC. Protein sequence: CASSLLTDENYGYTF.

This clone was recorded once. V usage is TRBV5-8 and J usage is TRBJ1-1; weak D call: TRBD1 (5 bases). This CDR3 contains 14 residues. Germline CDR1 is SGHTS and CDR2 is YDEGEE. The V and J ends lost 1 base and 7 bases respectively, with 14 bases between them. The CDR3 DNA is TGTGCCAGCAGCTTGTTTCAGGGAGGCCGTGAAGCTTTCTTT. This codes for CASSLFQGGREAFF.

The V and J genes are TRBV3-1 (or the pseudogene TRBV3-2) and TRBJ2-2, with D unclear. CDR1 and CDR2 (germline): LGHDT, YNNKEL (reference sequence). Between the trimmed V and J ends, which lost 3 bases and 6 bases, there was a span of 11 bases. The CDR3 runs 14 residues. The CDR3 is CASSHRVDAGELFF. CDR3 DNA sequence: TGTGCCAGCAGCCACCGGGTTGACGCCGGGGAGCTGTTTTTT.

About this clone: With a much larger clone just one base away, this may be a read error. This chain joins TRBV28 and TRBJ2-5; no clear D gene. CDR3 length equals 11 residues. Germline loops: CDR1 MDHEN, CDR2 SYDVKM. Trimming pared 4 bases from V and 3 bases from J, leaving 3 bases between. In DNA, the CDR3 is TGTGCCAGCAGTTCCGAAGAGACCCAGTACTTC. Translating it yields CASSSEETQYF.

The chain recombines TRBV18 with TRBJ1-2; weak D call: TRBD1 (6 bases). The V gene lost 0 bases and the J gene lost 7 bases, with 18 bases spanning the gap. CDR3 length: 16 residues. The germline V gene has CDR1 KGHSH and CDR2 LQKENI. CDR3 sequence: CASSPPSTGGAIGYTF. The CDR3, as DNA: TGTGCCAGCTCACCACCGTCTACGGGGGGCGCGATTGGCTACACCTTC.

CDR3 DNA: TGTGCCAGCAGTGTTAGTACGAGGGTCTCTGGAAACACCATATATTTT. Residues: CASSVSTRVSGNTIYF. The V call is TRBV6-1, the J call TRBJ1-3; D is uncertain. The CDR3 is 16 residues long. V was trimmed by 4 bases and J by 0 bases, leaving 13 bases between them. Looked up from germline, CDR1 is MNHNS and CDR2 is SASEGT.

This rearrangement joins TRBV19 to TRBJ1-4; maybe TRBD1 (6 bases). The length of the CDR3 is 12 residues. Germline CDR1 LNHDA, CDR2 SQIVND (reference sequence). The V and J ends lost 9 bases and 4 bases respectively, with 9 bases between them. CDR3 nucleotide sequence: TGTGCCAGCAGGGGAAATAATGAAAAACTGTTTTTT. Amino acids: CASRGNNEKLFF.

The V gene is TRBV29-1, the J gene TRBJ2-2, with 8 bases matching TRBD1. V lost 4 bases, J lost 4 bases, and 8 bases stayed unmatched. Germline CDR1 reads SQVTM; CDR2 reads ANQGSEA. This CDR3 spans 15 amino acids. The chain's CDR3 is CSVVYGQGGTGELFF. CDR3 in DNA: TGCAGCGTTGTTTACGGACAGGGTGGCACCGGGGAGCTGTTTTTT.

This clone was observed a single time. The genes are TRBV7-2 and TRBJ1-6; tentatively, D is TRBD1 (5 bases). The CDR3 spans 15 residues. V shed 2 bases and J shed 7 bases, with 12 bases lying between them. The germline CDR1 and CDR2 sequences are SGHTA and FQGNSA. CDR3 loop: CASSLILGTNSPLHF. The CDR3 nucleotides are TGTGCCAGCAGCTTAATTCTGGGGACCAATTCACCCCTCCACTTT.

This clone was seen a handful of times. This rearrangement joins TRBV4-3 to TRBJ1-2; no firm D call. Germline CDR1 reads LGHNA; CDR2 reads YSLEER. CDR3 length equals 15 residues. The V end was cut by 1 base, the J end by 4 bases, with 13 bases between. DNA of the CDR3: TGCGCCAGCAGCCAAGTTCACAACATCCGCTATGGCTACACCTTC. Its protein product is CASSQVHNIRYGYTF.

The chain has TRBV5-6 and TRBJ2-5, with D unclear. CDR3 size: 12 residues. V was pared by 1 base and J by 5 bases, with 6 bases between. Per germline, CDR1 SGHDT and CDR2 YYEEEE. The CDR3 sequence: CASSLPKETQYF. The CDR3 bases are TGTGCCAGCAGCTTGCCAAAGGAGACCCAGTACTTC.

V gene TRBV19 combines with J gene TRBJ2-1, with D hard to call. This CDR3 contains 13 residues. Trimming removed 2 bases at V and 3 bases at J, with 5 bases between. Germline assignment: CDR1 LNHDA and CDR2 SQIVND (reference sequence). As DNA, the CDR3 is TGTGCCAGTAGTATAAACTTCTACAATGAGCAGTTCTTC. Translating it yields CASSINFYNEQFF.

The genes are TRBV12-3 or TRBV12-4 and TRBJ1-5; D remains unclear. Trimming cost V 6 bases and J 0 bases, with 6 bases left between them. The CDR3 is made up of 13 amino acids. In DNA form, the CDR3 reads TGTGCCAGCAGCGATTATAGCAATCAGCCCCAGCATTTT. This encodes CASSDYSNQPQHF.

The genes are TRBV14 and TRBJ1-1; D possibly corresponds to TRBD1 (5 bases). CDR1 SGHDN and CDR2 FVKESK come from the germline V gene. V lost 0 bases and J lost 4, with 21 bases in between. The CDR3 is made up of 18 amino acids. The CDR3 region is CASSQEEMRRGWFTEAFF. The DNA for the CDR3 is TGTGCCAGCAGCCAAGAGGAAATGCGGAGGGGATGGTTCACTGAAGCTTTCTTT.

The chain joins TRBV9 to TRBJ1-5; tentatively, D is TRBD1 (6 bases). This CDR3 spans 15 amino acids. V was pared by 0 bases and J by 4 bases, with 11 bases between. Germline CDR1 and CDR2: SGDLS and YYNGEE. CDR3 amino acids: CASSVEGQGNQPQHF. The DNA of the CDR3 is TGTGCCAGCAGCGTAGAAGGTCAGGGGAATCAGCCCCAGCATTTT.